This T cell receptor beta chain was identified during a study of cytomegalovirus exposure and HLA in healthy donors. The CDR3 spans 11 residues. The V and J ends lost 8 bases and 4 bases respectively, with 6 bases between them. CDR1 and CDR2 (germline): MDHEN, SYDVKM. Study findings and constraints: Most TCR sequences were uncommon, yet certain public TCRs appeared in many donors. Researchers reported that a few CMV-associated chains were confirmed in vitro as CMV antigen-specific.

The PCR used 60 Vbeta and 13 Jbeta primers. Only in-frame clones appear in the TCRdb table, and some are missing; sequencing was by immunoSEQ multiplex PCR. This sample yields around 240,000 clones, of which 82% are seen a single time; 5% to 6% belongs to the top ten. A few counts support this clone. Its antigen is unknown. The clonotype was recovered from a middle-aged woman in good health and CMV-seropositive. Sequenced: PBMCs. The genes are TRBV28 and TRBJ1-3, with D uncertain. The CDR3 loop is CASLSGNTIYF. As DNA, the CDR3 is TGTGCCAGCCTTTCCGGAAACACCATATATTTT.